This T cell receptor beta chain stems from a study of shared clonotypes between healthy human individuals. Regarding the study as a whole: Across subsets, estimated richness was generally greater for naive than for memory populations.

Remarks on this clone: Its specificity is unknown.

Libraries were prepared by immunoSEQ multiplex PCR; TCRdb keeps only in-frame clonotypes and omits some of them. There are a few million clones in the sample; approximately 94% occur only once, and roughly 0.13% lies in the top ten. Germline V gene lookup returns CDR1 SNHLY and CDR2 FYNNEI. V dropped 5 bases and J dropped 5; count of bases not matched to a gene: 14. CDR3 size: 17 residues. The chain carries TRBV2 and TRBJ2-2, with 7 bases fitting TRBD2. Specimen: naive CD4+ T cells sorted from blood. Subset given: CD45RA+ positively selected. The TCR was taken from a man in his late teens or twenties in good health. CDR3 sequence: CASSSPGGRARTGELFF. DNA for the CDR3: TGTGCCAGCAGTTCCCCGGGAGGCAGGGCGCGAACCGGGGAGCTGTTTTTT.